This entry lists 2 T cell receptor beta chains sequenced from one sample in a study of blood T cell repertoires in COVID-19. Generated by immunoSEQ multiplex PCR, the TCRdb table keeps only in-frame clones and is missing some. The sample shows over 45,000 clones, around 79% of them seen only once. Specimen: peripheral blood. These receptor sequences come from a human donor with active or convalescent COVID-19. The donor label of this sample is uncertain.

Only a few counts were recorded for this clone. The chain uses TRBV29-1 and TRBJ2-1, with D possibly matching TRBD1 (5 bases). The CDR3 covers 14 residues. The V and J ends lost 6 bases and 2 bases respectively, with 14 bases between them. Germline CDR1 and CDR2: SQVTM and ANQGSEA. CDR3 nucleotide sequence: TGCAGCGTCAACAAGGGGATAGCCTACAATGAGCAGTTCTTC. Protein sequence: CSVNKGIAYNEQFF.

The V and J genes are TRBV24-1 and TRBJ2-7; TRBD1 agrees at 9 bases. The length of the CDR3 is 15 residues. The ends lost 3 bases at V and 3 bases at J; junction bases unmatched: 5. CDR1 KGHDR and CDR2 SFDVKD come from the germline V gene. The CDR3 sequence: CATSDPGTGSYEQYF. The DNA of the CDR3 is TGTGCCACCAGTGATCCCGGGACAGGGAGCTACGAGCAGTACTTC.